This T cell receptor beta chain was profiled in a study of T cell changes during pregnancy in multiple sclerosis. Trimming removed 2 bases at V and 8 bases at J, with 10 bases between. In germline, CDR1 is SNHLY, CDR2 FYNNEI. The CDR3 is made up of 13 amino acids. This clone was counted only a few times. Method: immunoSEQ multiplex PCR; TCRdb's copy keeps in-frame clones and lacks some. The repertoire holds fewer than 50,000 clones, just over 90% seen once, with approximately 0.8% in the top ten. This clonotype was obtained from a female donor with multiple sclerosis, enrolled in a pregnancy study. The chain is built from TRBV2 and TRBJ1-3; a weak D match, TRBD1 (5 bases). Specimen: CD4+ T cells from peripheral blood mononuclear cells, collected in the third trimester of pregnancy. The CDR3 region has the DNA TGTGCCAGCAGTGAACTCGGGGGTTACACCATATATTTT. Protein sequence: CASSELGGYTIYF.